This TCR beta chain came from a study of CD8+ T cells in alopecia areata. Treatment: oral pan-JAK inhibitor, 5-10 mg twice daily. Using a FACSAria, the CD4+ and CD8+ T cells were sorted from the PBMCs. Germline loops: CDR1 SNHLY, CDR2 FYNNEI. The V gene lost 5 bases and the J gene lost 10 bases, with 21 bases spanning the gap. The CDR3 has 16 residues. Overall study findings and caveats: Clonality in the scalp and expanded CD8+ clones ranked among the top 100 were significantly decreased by tofacitinib. An increase in clonality over normal scalp was evident in lesional scalp, especially alopecia totalis/universalis.

Investigators isolated RNA and reverse transcribed it into cDNA to act as the sequencing template. Assay used: immunoSEQ multiplex PCR; TCRdb lists only in-frame clones, some missing. The top ten clones hold 1.3% of a sample with about 190,000 clones, roughly 70% of them seen once. This clone was seen a handful of times. Its antigen is not identified. The rearrangement links TRBV2 to TRBJ1-6, with D unresolved. Specimen: CD4+ T cells sorted from blood, collected around week 50, from a patient treated with tofacitinib. This TCR came from a human donor with alopecia areata. CDR3 residues: CASSLKGPQTRSPLHF. The CDR3 DNA follows: TGTGCCAGCAGTCTCAAAGGCCCTCAGACGCGGTCACCCCTCCACTTT.